This T cell receptor (beta chain) was obtained from a study of blood T cells in healthy people across ages (dated by TCRdb to about 2015). Regarding the research as a whole: In model experiments, template switching captured roughly one uniquely barcoded TCR beta cDNA molecule for every two T cells. The study measured age-related changes in TCR beta repertoire diversity using deep sequencing normalized with unique cDNA molecular identifiers. Four age groups were formed from the donors: young (average 16 years), middle-aged (approximately 42), aged (62) and long-lived (less than 85). To avoid experimental bias, donors of different ages were distributed randomly across sequencing lanes. For two donors (one aged 18 to 29 and one aged 80 or older), the study analyzed two additional independent replicas of 1 million unique cDNA reads from the same blood draw.

Receptors were amplified or captured by 5' RACE. Sequencing relied on an Illumina HiSeq 2500. The second PCR ran for about 7 to 11 cycles and used a J-beta primer mix along with a sample-barcoded 5' primer. A unique molecular identifier was introduced onto each TCR beta cDNA molecule by a template-switch 5' adaptor carrying 12 random nucleotides. At least 2.5 million CDR3-containing paired-end reads were obtained from each sample. The Mint cDNA synthesis kit, primed by a TRBC-specific oligonucleotide, was used to synthesize first-strand cDNA from all RNA. Following uracil-DNA glycosylase treatment, a first 18-cycle PCR with universal primers M1SS and BC2_uni_R was performed on all cDNA. Per the authors' processing: For normalization, 1 million high-quality reads, each with a distinct molecular identifier, were randomly selected from each sample. Reads with shared molecular identifiers were discarded instead of being binned into consensus sequences. CDR3 identification, clonotype clustering and error correction used MiTCR with a Q25 quality threshold and the strictest error-elimination algorithm. A nonparametric unseen species model with Euler transformation was used to estimate a lower bound on total TCR beta diversity. The raw public data were reprocessed by TCRdb itself: fastp quality trimming at Q25, MiXCR clonotype calling, in-frame beta chains only. Duplicate CDR3 protein sequences are folded into a single record with the most common DNA and genes. The V and J calls follow TCRdb's processing rather than the paper's. The sample has about 690,000 distinct CDR3 sequences on record, 40% to 45% of them singletons. 25% to 35% of the sample is in the top ten clones.

Systemically healthy Caucasian individuals from Russia, 35 to 50 in total and aged about 6 to 100 years, were included as donors. Each donor gave roughly 9.5 milliliters of peripheral blood, collected into EDTA-treated Vacutainer tubes. Ficoll-Paque density-gradient centrifugation was used to isolate PBMCs, with at least 7 million obtained per sample. Trizol reagent was used to extract total RNA from PBMCs, with at least 6 micrograms per sample. For every donor, flow cytometry on a PBMC aliquot measured the percentage of naive CD45RAhigh/CD27high T cells. Broader findings and caveats from the paper: Compared with the aged group, the long-lived group had more naive CD4+ T cells, fewer expanded clones and increased TCR diversity, suggesting age selection. A strong correlation was found between observed TCR beta diversity and the percentage of naive T cells measured by flow cytometry. As age increased, observed TCR beta diversity per million T cells dropped in a roughly linear way, and a significant reduction was already evident by age roughly 40. Donor CMV infection status was unknown, potentially confounding age-related changes in expanded clonotypes. Total diversity estimates from one million sequenced T cells were considered lower bounds and underestimates. Bulk unsorted PBMC profiling prevented conclusive comparison of naive and antigen-experienced compartments.

The CDR3 sequence holds 13 residues, the cysteine and phenylalanine included. The entry retains the CDR3 DNA only, 39 bases that are in frame from base 1. For CDR1 and CDR2, the germline V gene lists SNHLY and FYNNEI. The trim is 11 bases for V and 2 bases for J, with a gap of 12 bases between the germline ends. About this clonotype itself: Its antigen specificity is not known. The sample holds no much larger clone one base away, and base qualities are not on file.

This receptor was obtained from a man older than 75 in good health. Rearrangement joined TRBV2 to TRBJ1-4, with the D segment identity uncertain. The specimen was blood. The nucleotides are TGTGCCGGGCGGGAATGGACTAATGAAAAACTGTTTTTT. The encoded protein is CAGREWTNEKLFF.